What follows is one T cell receptor (beta chain) and its context. Its antigen remains unidentified. The diagnostic basis comprised clinical symptoms, serum thyroxine and TRAb, thyroid ultrasound and orbital computed tomography. The record originates from a study of T cells in Graves' hyperthyroidism and ophthalmopathy. It was RNA transcripts that yielded the amplified TCR beta CDR3 regions. TCR CDR3 underwent first-round RT-PCR with the HTBI primer set. TCRdb re-derived calls from the multiplex PCR reads in MiXCR, one entry per CDR3 protein. The sample holds roughly 380,000 distinct CDR3 sequences, 15% to 20% seen once. Study-wide points: Stable hyperthyroidism and ophthalmopathy were separated using 13 V-J signatures.

The CDR3 is made up of 15 amino acids. Losses at the gene ends were 4 bases for V and 1 base for J; bases not matched to a gene: 10. CDR1 DFQATT and CDR2 SNEGSKA come from the germline V gene (reference sequence). The chain recombines TRBV20-1 with TRBJ2-7; 7 nucleotides line up with TRBD2. Source material: blood. The sequence came from a woman aged 40 to 50 with Graves' ophthalmopathy. The CDR3 loop is CSATFDGGLSYEQYF. As DNA, the CDR3 is TGCAGTGCTACCTTCGACGGGGGGTTGTCCTACGAGCAGTACTTC.